The 9 T cell receptor beta chains reported below all come from one sample, sequenced in a study of control samples from healthy donors and cancer patients. Using immunoSEQ multiplex PCR, the repertoire was profiled, and TCRdb retains in-frame clones only, with some absent. The sample contains just over 150,000 clones, about 90% of which appear only once. The material sequenced was blood. These receptors all stem from a young man in good health.

The rearrangement uses TRBV27 and TRBJ1-1; unclear D gene. The CDR3 loop spans 13 amino acids. Per germline, CDR1 MNHEY and CDR2 SMNVEV (reference sequence). The germline V and J ends were trimmed by 7 bases and 5 bases, with 14 bases remaining between them. CDR3 sequence: CASNRGQGTEAFF. The CDR3 coding sequence is TGTGCCAGCAACCGAGGGCAAGGAACTGAAGCTTTCTTT.

This chain joins TRBV5-1 and TRBJ2-7; 7 bases align to TRBD2. Germline CDR1 reads SGHRS; CDR2 reads YFSETQ. V lost 6 bases, J lost 5 bases, and 11 bases stayed unmatched. The CDR3 is 14 residues long. DNA for the CDR3: TGCGCCAGCAAGGCCTGGGGGACTACTAACGAGCAGTACTTC. This gives the protein CASKAWGTTNEQYF.

The V call is TRBV3-1 (or the pseudogene TRBV3-2), the J call TRBJ2-5; 9 bases agree with TRBD2. In germline, CDR1 is LGHDT, CDR2 YNNKEL (reference sequence). V shed 5 bases and J 5 bases; nucleotides not matched to a gene: 6. The length of the CDR3 is 14 residues. CDR3 coding DNA: TGTGCCAGCAGCAAAAGCGGGGGGTCGGAGACCCAGTACTTC. Translation gives CASSKSGGSETQYF.

The chain carries TRBV7-9 and TRBJ1-1; 7 bases are shared with TRBD1. The junction had 8 bases not matched to a gene; V was cut back by 2 bases and J by 5 bases. The CDR3 extends over 15 amino acids. From germline, CDR1 is SEHNR and CDR2 FQNEAQ (reference sequence). For the CDR3, the DNA is TGTGCCAGCAGCTTAAGGACAGGTGGAACGACTGAAGCTTTCTTT. Translated, it gives CASSLRTGGTTEAFF.

The table lists this clone with a few counts. The genes are TRBV27 and TRBJ1-5; a weak D match, TRBD1 (6 bases). The CDR3 covers 13 residues. The germline V gene has CDR1 MNHEY and CDR2 SMNVEV (reference sequence). Trimming pared 5 bases from V and 7 bases from J, leaving 12 bases between. CDR3 DNA: TGTGCCAGCAGTCCCCAGACAGGACAGCCCCAGCATTTT. This translates into CASSPQTGQPQHF.

The rearrangement joins TRBV2 to TRBJ2-7; D is unresolved. Trimming took off 11 bases at V and 2 bases at J, with 19 bases between the two ends. In germline, CDR1 is SNHLY, CDR2 FYNNEI. The CDR3 contains 14 residues. In DNA, the CDR3 is TGTGCCGGTCTCCGAGACCTGGAGACCTACGAGCAGTACTTC. Its translation is CAGLRDLETYEQYF.

The V call is TRBV28, the J call TRBJ1-2; no definite D call. The germline V and J ends were trimmed by 2 bases and 8 bases, with 15 bases remaining between them. The germline V gene has CDR1 MDHEN and CDR2 SYDVKM. CDR3 length: 14 amino acids. Here the CDR3 DNA reads TGTGCCAGCAGTTTAGTATCAGGTGTGGGGGGCTACACCTTC. Amino acid sequence: CASSLVSGVGGYTF.

This clone was detected once. The V call is TRBV3-1 (or the pseudogene TRBV3-2), the J call TRBJ2-7; unclear D gene. Germline loops: CDR1 LGHDT, CDR2 YNNKEL (reference sequence). V dropped 4 bases and J dropped 3 bases, with 4 bases sitting between them. The CDR3 runs to 11 residues. The CDR3 nucleotides read TGTGCCAGCAGCCGCCTCTACGAGCAGTACTTC. This sequence encodes CASSRLYEQYF.

This chain connects TRBV14 to TRBJ1-1; D is possibly TRBD1 (5 bases). Trimming pared 0 bases from V and 4 bases from J, leaving 12 bases between. Germline V gene data show CDR1 as SGHDN and CDR2 as FVKESK. CDR3 length: 15 residues. The CDR3 sequence is CASSQDHSGGTEAFF. The CDR3 nucleotides are TGTGCCAGCAGCCAAGATCATTCGGGGGGCACTGAAGCTTTCTTT.